This TCR beta chain was retrieved from a study of long-term antiretroviral therapy in people with HIV. Broader study findings: HIV repertoires spanned narrower CDR3 length ranges than controls. After ART, diversity increased yet remained lower than transplant donor controls. Dominating the repertoire at all time points were the clones that expanded before ART.

The immunoSEQ assay was v3.0, run at survey level. TCRdb's copy holds only in-frame clones and misses some; the assay was immunoSEQ multiplex PCR. The repertoire holds 32,000 or so clones, with 70% to 90% as singletons. Comments on this clone: Its antigen is unknown.

CDR3 size: 15 residues. The V gene's germline CDR1 is LGHNA and CDR2 YSLEER. Trimming shortened V by 0 bases and J by 4 bases, and 10 bases separated the two germline ends. The TCR was taken from a young man with HIV. The rearrangement uses TRBV4-3 and TRBJ1-5; D is perhaps TRBD1 (6 bases). The source was unsorted PBMCs, collected approximately 3.3 years after starting antiretroviral therapy. The CDR3 sequence is CASSQDRGPNQPQHF. CDR3 sequence (DNA): TGCGCCAGCAGCCAAGACAGGGGACCGAATCAGCCCCAGCATTTT.